The sequence of this T cell receptor beta chain was determined in a study of T-cell reconstitution after alpha-beta-depleted transplantation in children. Unique molecular identifiers were incorporated when the TCRbeta library was constructed. TCRdb independently ran MiXCR on the PCR reads; one entry per CDR3 protein. The sample yields roughly 590,000 distinct CDR3 sequences, approximately 17% seen once. There are a few counts of this clonotype. The sequence was obtained from a human donor who donated a stem cell graft to a child with acute myeloid leukemia. Sequences were derived from PBMCs from the stem cell graft donor, sampled from the stem cell graft.

CDR3 nucleotides: TGTGCCAGCAGTGAGCAGCCGGCGTATAGCAATCAGCCCCAGCATTTT. Protein product: CASSEQPAYSNQPQHF. V usage is TRBV6-1 and J usage is TRBJ1-5; D gene ambiguous. This CDR3 has 16 amino acids. Trimming took off 3 bases at V and 0 bases at J, with 12 bases between the two ends. Germline CDR1 reads MNHNS; CDR2 reads SASEGT.